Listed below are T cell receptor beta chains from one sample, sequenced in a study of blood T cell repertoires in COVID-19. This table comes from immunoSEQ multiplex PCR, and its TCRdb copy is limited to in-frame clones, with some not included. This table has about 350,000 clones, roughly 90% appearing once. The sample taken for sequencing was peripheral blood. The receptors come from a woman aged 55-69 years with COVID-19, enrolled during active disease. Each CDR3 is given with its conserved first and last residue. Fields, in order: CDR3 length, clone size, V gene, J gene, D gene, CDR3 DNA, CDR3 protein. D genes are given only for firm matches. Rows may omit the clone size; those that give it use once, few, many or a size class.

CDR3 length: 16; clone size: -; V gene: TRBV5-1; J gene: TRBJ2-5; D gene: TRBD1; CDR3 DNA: TGCGCCAGCAGCTCCCGGGACAGTCTCGGGGAAGAGACCCAGTACTTC; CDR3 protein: CASSSRDSLGEETQYF
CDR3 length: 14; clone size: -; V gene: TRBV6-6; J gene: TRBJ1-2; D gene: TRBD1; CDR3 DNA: TGTGCCAGCAGCCGAACGGGACAGAACTATGGCTACACCTTC; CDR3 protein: CASSRTGQNYGYTF
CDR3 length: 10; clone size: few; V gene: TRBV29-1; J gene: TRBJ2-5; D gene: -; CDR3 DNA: TGCAGCGTCCGGGGGGAGACCCAGTACTTC; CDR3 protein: CSVRGETQYF
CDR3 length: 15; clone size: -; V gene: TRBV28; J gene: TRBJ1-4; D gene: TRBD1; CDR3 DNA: TGTGCCAGCAGTTCCCCGCAGGGGGGAAATGAAAAACTGTTTTTT; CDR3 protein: CASSSPQGGNEKLFF
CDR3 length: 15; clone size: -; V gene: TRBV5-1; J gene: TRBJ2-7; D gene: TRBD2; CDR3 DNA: TGCGCCAGCAGCTTGGTCAGCGGGGGGACCTACGAGCAGTACTTC; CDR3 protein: CASSLVSGGTYEQYF
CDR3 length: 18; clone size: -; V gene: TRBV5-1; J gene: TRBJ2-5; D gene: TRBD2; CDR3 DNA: TGCGCCAGCACTGGCTCATTTCTAGCGGGGGGGTCCCAAGAGACCCAGTACTTC; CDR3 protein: CASTGSFLAGGSQETQYF
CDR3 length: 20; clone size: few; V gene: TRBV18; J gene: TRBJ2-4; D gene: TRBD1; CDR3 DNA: TGTGCCAGCTCACCCCCCGGAGCCCGGGGACAGGGGGGGACCAAAAACATTCAGTACTTC; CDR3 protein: CASSPPGARGQGGTKNIQYF
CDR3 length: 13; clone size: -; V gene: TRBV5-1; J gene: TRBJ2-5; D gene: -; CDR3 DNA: TGCGCCAGCAGCTCCGGGGTTCAAGAGACCCAGTACTTC; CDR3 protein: CASSSGVQETQYF
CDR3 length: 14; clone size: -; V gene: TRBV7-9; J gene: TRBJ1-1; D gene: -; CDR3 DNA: TGTGCCAGCAGCCCACAGGGACTAAACACTGAAGCTTTCTTT; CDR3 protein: CASSPQGLNTEAFF
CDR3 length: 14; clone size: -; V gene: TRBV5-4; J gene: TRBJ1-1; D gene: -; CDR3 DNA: TGTGCCAGCAGCTACCGGGGGGCAAACACTGAAGCTTTCTTT; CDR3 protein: CASSYRGANTEAFF
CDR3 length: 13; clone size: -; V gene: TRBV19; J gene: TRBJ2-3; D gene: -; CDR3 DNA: TGTGCCAGTTCAGGATTAAGCACAGATACGCAGTATTTT; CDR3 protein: CASSGLSTDTQYF
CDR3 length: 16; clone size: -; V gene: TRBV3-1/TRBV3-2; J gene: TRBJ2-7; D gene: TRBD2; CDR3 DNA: TGTGCCAGCAGCCTTTCCCCCCCTAGAGCGGGGTACGAGCAGTACTTC; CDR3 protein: CASSLSPPRAGYEQYF
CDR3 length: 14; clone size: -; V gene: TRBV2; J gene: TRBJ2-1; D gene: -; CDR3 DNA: TGTGCCAGCAGCTCGGAGGGGTTTAACAATGAGCAGTTCTTC; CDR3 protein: CASSSEGFNNEQFF
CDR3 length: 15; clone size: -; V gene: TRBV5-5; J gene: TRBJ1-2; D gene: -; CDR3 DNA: TGTGCCAGCAGCTTCAGCTGGCAGGGGACATATGGCTACACCTTC; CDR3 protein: CASSFSWQGTYGYTF
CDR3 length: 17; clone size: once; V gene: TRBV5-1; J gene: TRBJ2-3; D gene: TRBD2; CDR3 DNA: TGCGCCAGCAGCCGGACTAGCGGGGGGGCCAGCACAGATACGCAGTATTTT; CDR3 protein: CASSRTSGGASTDTQYF
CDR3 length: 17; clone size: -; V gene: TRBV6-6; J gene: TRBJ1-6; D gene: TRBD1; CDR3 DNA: TGTGCCAGCAGTCCTGGACAGGAGAGCTCCTATAATTCACCCCTCCACTTT; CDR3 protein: CASSPGQESSYNSPLHF
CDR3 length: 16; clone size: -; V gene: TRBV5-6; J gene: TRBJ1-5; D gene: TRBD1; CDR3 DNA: TGTGCCAGCAGCCGTCGAACCCCACAGGGGAATCAGCCCCAGCATTTT; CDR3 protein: CASSRRTPQGNQPQHF
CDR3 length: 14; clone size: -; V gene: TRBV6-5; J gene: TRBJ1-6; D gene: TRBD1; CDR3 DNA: TGTGCCAGCAAAAGGACAGGGGATCATTCACCCCTCCACTTT; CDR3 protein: CASKRTGDHSPLHF
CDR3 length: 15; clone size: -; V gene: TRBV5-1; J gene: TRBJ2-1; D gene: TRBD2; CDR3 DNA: TGCGCCAGCAGCTTGTTCGCGGGGGCCTACAATGAGCAGTTCTTC; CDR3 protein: CASSLFAGAYNEQFF
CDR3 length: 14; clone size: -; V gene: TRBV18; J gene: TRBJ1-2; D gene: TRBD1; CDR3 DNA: TGTGCCAGCTCGCCGGGACAGACAAACTATGGCTACACCTTC; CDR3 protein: CASSPGQTNYGYTF
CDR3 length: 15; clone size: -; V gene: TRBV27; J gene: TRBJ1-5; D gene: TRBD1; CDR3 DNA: TGTGCCAGCAGTTTAGGGACAGGGGGCAGTCAGCCCCAGCATTTT; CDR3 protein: CASSLGTGGSQPQHF
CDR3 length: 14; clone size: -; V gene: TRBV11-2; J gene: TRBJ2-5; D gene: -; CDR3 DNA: TGTGCCAGCGGAAACAGGGACCACCAGGAGACCCAGTACTTC; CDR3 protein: CASGNRDHQETQYF
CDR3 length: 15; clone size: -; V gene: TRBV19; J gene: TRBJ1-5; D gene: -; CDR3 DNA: TGTGCCAGTAGTATCTTTTCCGAGGGAAATCAGCCCCAGCATTTT; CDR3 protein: CASSIFSEGNQPQHF
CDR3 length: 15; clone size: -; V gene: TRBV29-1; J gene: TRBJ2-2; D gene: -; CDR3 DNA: TGCAGCGTTCGCTGGCGGCGGGGTGAGACCGGGGAGCTGTTTTTT; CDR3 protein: CSVRWRRGETGELFF
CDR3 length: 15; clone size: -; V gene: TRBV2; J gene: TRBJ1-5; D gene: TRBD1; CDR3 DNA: TGTGCCAGCAGTTGGACAGGGGCCAACAATCAGCCCCAGCATTTT; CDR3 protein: CASSWTGANNQPQHF
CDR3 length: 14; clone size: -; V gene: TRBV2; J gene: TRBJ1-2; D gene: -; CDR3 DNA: TGTGCCAGCAGTGAAGCGGGCAGGGAAGGAGGCTACACCTTC; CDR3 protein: CASSEAGREGGYTF
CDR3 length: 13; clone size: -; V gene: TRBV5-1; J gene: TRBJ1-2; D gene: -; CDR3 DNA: TGCGCCAGCAGCTTGCGTCCGGGGGATGGCTACACCTTC; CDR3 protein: CASSLRPGDGYTF
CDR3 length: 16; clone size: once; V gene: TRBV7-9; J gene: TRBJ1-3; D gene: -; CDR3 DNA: TGTGCCAGCAGCTTAGTGTGGCAGGCTTCTGGAAACACCATATATTTT; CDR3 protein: CASSLVWQASGNTIYF
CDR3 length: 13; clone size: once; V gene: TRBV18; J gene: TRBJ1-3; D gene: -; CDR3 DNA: TGTGCCAGCTCGGAACAGGGATTTAACACCATATATTTT; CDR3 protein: CASSEQGFNTIYF
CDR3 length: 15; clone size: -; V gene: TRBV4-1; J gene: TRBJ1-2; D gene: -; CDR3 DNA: TGCGCCAGCAGCCAAGATTGGAGGGACGGATATGGCTACACCTTC; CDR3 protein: CASSQDWRDGYGYTF
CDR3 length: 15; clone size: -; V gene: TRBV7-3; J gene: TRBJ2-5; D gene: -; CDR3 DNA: TGTGCCAGCAGCTTAACGAGGAGTGGAGCGGAGACCCAGTACTTC; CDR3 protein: CASSLTRSGAETQYF
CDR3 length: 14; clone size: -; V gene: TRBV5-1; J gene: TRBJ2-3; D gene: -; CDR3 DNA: TGCGCCAGCAGCTTGGGACAAGCCACAGATACGCAGTATTTT; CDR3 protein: CASSLGQATDTQYF
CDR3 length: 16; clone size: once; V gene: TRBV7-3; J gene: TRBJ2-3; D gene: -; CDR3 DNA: TGTGCCAGCAGCCCCTACGGGGGACTTAACACAGATACGCAGTATTTT; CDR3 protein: CASSPYGGLNTDTQYF
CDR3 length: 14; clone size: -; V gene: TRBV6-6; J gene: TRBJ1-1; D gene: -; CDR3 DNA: TGTGCCAGCAGCCCTCGAGGGTCCGACACTGAAGCTTTCTTT; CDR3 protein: CASSPRGSDTEAFF
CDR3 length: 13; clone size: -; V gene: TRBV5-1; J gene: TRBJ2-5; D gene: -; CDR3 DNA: TGCGCCAGCAGCTCAGGACGGAGGGAGACCCAGTACTTC; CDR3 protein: CASSSGRRETQYF
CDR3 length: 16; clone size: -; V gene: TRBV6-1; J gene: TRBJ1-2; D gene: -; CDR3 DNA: TGTGCCAGCAGTGAAGAAGGGTTCCAGGGGCTCTATGGCTACACCTTC; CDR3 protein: CASSEEGFQGLYGYTF
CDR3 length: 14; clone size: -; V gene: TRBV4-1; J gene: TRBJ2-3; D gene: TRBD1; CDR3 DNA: TGCGCCAGCCGCGACAGGGGAGGCACAGATACGCAGTATTTT; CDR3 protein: CASRDRGGTDTQYF
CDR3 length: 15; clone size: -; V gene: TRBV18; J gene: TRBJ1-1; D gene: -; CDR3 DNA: TGTGCCAGCTCACCACGGGTCGGGTTGGGCACTGAAGCTTTCTTT; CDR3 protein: CASSPRVGLGTEAFF
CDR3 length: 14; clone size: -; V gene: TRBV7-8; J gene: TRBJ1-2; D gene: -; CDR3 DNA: TGTGCCAGCAGCTTAGAGGGGCCTACCTATGGCTACACCTTC; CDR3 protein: CASSLEGPTYGYTF
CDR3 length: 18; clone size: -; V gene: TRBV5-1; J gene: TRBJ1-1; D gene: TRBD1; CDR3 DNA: TGCGCCAGCAGCCCTGCTCGGACAGGGAGGGTCCGAAACACTGAAGCTTTCTTT; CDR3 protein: CASSPARTGRVRNTEAFF
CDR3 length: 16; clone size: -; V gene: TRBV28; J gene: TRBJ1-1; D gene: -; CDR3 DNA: TGTGCCAGCAGTCCCCTCGGGCGGGTCAAGGGCACTGAAGCTTTCTTT; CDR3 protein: CASSPLGRVKGTEAFF
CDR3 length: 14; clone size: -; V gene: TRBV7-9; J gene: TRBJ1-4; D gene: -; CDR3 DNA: TGTGCCAGCAGCGCCGACTCGGAGATGGGGCGACGTCGTTTT; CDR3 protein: CASSADSEMGRRRF